This paragraph covers one TCR beta chain sequence. This clone's antigen is unknown. Base qualities are not provided; no much larger clone lies one nucleotide away. As encoded in the germline V gene, CDR1 is KGHSH while CDR2 is LQKENI. Reading from cysteine to phenylalanine, the CDR3 counts 12 amino acids. The retained sequence is limited to the CDR3, 36 bases, with the frame set at the first base. Trimming at the junction amounts to 5 bases on V and 6 bases on J, and the germline ends lie 9 bases apart. Using the deep immunoSEQ assay, TCR CDR3 regions were amplified from genomic DNA by multiplex PCR. For each cell subset, the extracted genomic DNA was distributed evenly across all wells of several immunoSEQ 96-well plates, and each plate served as one replicate. Each replicate PCR for sorted subsets received 200 ng genomic DNA, equal to about 30,000 T cell genomes. Purified libraries were measured with a Qubit 3.0 fluorometer, size-checked on a Bioanalyzer 2100, and measured again with the KAPA Library Quantification kit. Every immunoSEQ 96-well plate was sequenced on a separate single-read 150-cycle Illumina NextSeq 550 flow cell. Per the source publication's procedure: Because the immunoSEQ output held only junctional sequences and lacked quality scores, the filtering could not match the filtering applied to full-length reads. To assign V/J genes and CDR3, sequences were annotated using PyIR, a Python wrapper for IgBLAST v1.9, with IMGT germline references. Reads with weak V/J assignments (E-value above 1e-6), missing CDR3, stop codons, out-of-frame junctions, or ambiguous translated residues were removed. V3J clonotypes were defined as sequences sharing an identical inferred V gene, J gene, and CDR3 amino acid sequence. To compute the percentage overlap between repertoires, the number of shared unique clonotypes was divided by the size of the smaller repertoire. RTK rarefaction, the Chao1 estimator, and Recon v2.1 estimates of unobserved clonotypes were used to assess repertoire richness. Generation probabilities were computed with OLGA for all TCRbeta clonotypes obtained by the gDNA method from a handful of donors. The source is immuneACCESS, and TCRdb retained only in-frame sequences with V and J called. Part of the clones is not carried over; for the studies checked, unresolved V genes explain less than half of this, and the remainder is unexplained. V, J and clone size are taken as reported in that table, and D and trimming were inferred from the DNA itself. In all, the sample holds about 1 million clones, and 70% to 80% of those were seen once. Around 1.5% of the sample lies in the top ten.

Healthy HIV-negative adults with no recently reported acute infections or vaccinations were included as donors. Every donor was a Caucasian adult residing in Nashville, Tennessee, USA. CD4+ T cells were enriched by magnetic negative selection, after which naive cells were positively selected on CD45RA and the negative fraction was taken as the memory subset. Blood was obtained by leukapheresis, after which PBMCs were separated by Ficoll-Histopaque density gradient centrifugation and cryopreserved in liquid nitrogen vapor phase. Analytical flow cytometry was used to check the purity and quantity of each magnetically sorted T cell population. Each sorted fraction had its genomic DNA isolated and then quantified by UV absorbance on a Nanodrop 2000c. The sample originates from a study of shared clonotypes between healthy human individuals (TCRdb year 2020). At the level of the whole study: A few men and two women, aged 18 to 49 years, made up the cohort. To increase sequencing depth and limit assay-specific biases, TCR repertoire library preparation and sequencing were carried out by different laboratories using diverse techniques. Per donor, leukapheresis produced somewhere between about 0.85 and 10 billion PBMCs. The study deeply sequenced blood TCR repertoires of about 5 healthy adults to estimate repertoire size and the extent of clonotype sharing between individuals. For each donor, three plates each were used for CD4 naive and CD4 memory, two plates were used for CD8 naive, and one plate was used for CD8 memory.

The study at large found these results: Based on pairwise subsampling, the degree of clonotype sharing among donors was expected to be affected by sequencing depth. Estimated clonotype richness was generally larger for naive than for memory subsets. Sharing across four donors was observed for around 5% of naive CD4, 3% to 3.5% of naive CD8, roughly 2.3% of memory CD4, and 0.4% of memory CD8 clonotypes. Incomplete sequencing was indicated by rarefaction of sorted-subset datasets, despite the large sequencing depth. Only blood was sampled, and tissue TCR repertoires likely differ from those in blood. The genetic and exposure-history diversity represented was limited by the small number of donors. Compared with non-shared clonotypes, clonotypes shared by all four sorted-subset donors had higher generation probabilities.

The chain is assembled from TRBV18 and TRBJ2-3, with the D gene not confidently named. Sequenced material: memory CD4+ T cells sorted from blood. Reading the label with the study, this specimen's cell subset or site is: CD45RA-negative fraction. This TCR was recovered from a man aged 18 to 30 in good health. This receptor has the CDR3 CASSSERDTQYF. The nucleotide sequence reads as follows: TGTGCCAGCTCATCGGAGAGGGATACGCAGTATTTT.